This T cell receptor beta chain originates from a study of blood T cell repertoires in COVID-19 (dated by TCRdb to 2020 to 2021). With respect to the entire study: The collaborator samples originated in the United States, Italy and Spain and spanned the acute and convalescent phases of COVID-19. The prospective study material was composed of cDNA or gDNA derived from T cells, B-cell-depleted T cells, or PBMCs. Subjects who had been exposed to COVID-19, were actively infected with it, or had recovered from it provided the deeply sampled blood TCRbeta repertoires that made up the dataset. The repertoires were made available in a free public database intended to serve as a resource for research on the immune response to SARS-CoV-2. The samples were drawn from the first 160 participants of the ongoing ImmuneRACE study and from about 1,200 subjects provided by 6 global collaborators. Nearly every sample came with metadata listing a de-identified subject ID, COVID-19 status, age in years and sex. Where HLA class I and class II types were available, the types were taken from metadata supplied by the sample provider, not from assay-based typing.

General findings and caveats noted by the study authors: The amount of clinical and demographic metadata varied by source and participant and was provided uncurated.

Whole blood was collected in K2EDTA tubes by collaborating institutions according to the institutions' own protocols. For TCRbeta analysis, collaborator samples were shipped as frozen whole blood, as isolated PBMCs, or as DNA extracted from either sample type. The CDR3, from cysteine to phenylalanine, totals 14 residues. The DNA shown is the 42-base CDR3, in frame from base 1. V loses 5 bases, J loses 2 bases, and the germline ends lie 9 bases apart. The germline V gene supplies CDR1 MRHNA and CDR2 SNTAGT. TCRbeta CDR3 regions were amplified from genomic DNA by means of the immunoSEQ Assay, a bias-controlled multiplex PCR. On the study's bioinformatics: The number of nucleated cells in each sample was estimated from the amplification of reference gene primers within the assay. To quantify the absolute abundance of each unique TCRbeta CDR3 rearrangement, sequence reads were collapsed and filtered. Productive Simpson clonality was computed per sample as the square root of Simpson's diversity index over productive rearrangements. Entries here come from immuneACCESS through TCRdb and include only in-frame sequences with V and J called. Some clones fail to appear in such tables; in the studies checked, an unresolved V gene covers under half of the shortfall, and the cause of the remainder is unknown. Clonal size and the V and J genes are those of that table, whereas D and trimming came from the DNA. The sample table records 85,000 to 95,000 clones; roughly 87% of these occur just once. Of the sample, 5% to 5.5% falls within the top ten clones.

To note about this clone: Its antigen remains undetermined. Per-nucleotide qualities are absent, and no much larger clonotype sits a single base away.

Rearrangement joined TRBV6-4 to TRBJ2-2, and possibly TRBD2, on 5 matching bases. The clonotype was recovered from a woman of 80 years or more with active COVID-19. Specimen: peripheral blood. The CDR3 amino acid sequence is: CASSRGLNTGELFF. The nucleotide sequence is given as TGTGCCAGCAGTCGAGGACTTAACACCGGGGAGCTGTTTTTT.